These 14 T cell receptor beta chains were all obtained from the same sample, sequenced in a study of cytomegalovirus exposure and HLA in healthy donors. Vbeta (60) and Jbeta (13) primers were used in the PCR. Method: immunoSEQ multiplex PCR; TCRdb's copy keeps in-frame clones and lacks some. The sample includes about 140,000 clones, nearly 80% seen only once; the top ten take approximately 2.1%. Sequencing input: PBMCs. The origin of the receptors is a young man in good health and CMV-seronegative.

The J gene is TRBJ2-5, the V gene TRBV30; 11 nucleotides match TRBD2. The trim removed 2 bases at V and 4 bases at J, leaving 3 bases unmatched. Germline V gene data show CDR1 as GTSNPN and CDR2 as SVGIG (reference sequence). The CDR3 is made up of 14 amino acids. This CDR3 reads CAWSYSGRGETQYF. In DNA, the CDR3 is TGTGCCTGGAGTTATAGCGGGAGGGGAGAGACCCAGTACTTC.

The CDR3 nucleotides read TGTGCCAGCAGCTTAGGGGGAACCGGGACTAACTATGGCTACACCTTC. This codes for CASSLGGTGTNYGYTF. The V gene is TRBV11-2, the J gene TRBJ1-2, with D unresolved. CDR1 and CDR2 from the germline V gene are SGHAT and FQNNGV. Trimming removed 1 base at V and 0 bases at J, with 12 bases between. The length of the CDR3 is 16 residues. Supplemented by reference TRBV11-2 and TRBJ1-2, the full variable domain reads EAGVAQSPRYKIIEKRQSVAFWCNPISGHATLYWYQQILGQGPKLLIQFQNNGVVDDSQLPKDRFSAERLKGVDSTLKIQPAKLEDSAVYLCASSLGGTGTNYGYTFGSGTRLTVV.

V is TRBV7-9 and J is TRBJ2-7, with D possibly being TRBD1 (6 bases). Germline CDR1 is SEHNR and CDR2 is FQNEAQ (reference sequence). The V end lost 4 bases, the J end lost 3 bases, and 19 bases lay between the germline ends. The CDR3 consists of 16 residues. The CDR3 DNA reads TGTGCCAGCAGCTCGTCACAGGGTAGAATCGGCTACGAGCAGTACTTC. It translates to CASSSSQGRIGYEQYF.

This chain links TRBV6-1 with TRBJ2-7, with 7 bases identical to TRBD1. This CDR3 region has 12 residues. Germline V gene lookup returns CDR1 MNHNS and CDR2 SASEGT. V shed 6 bases, J shed 3 bases, and the junction held 2 bases outside the gene matches. The CDR3 coding sequence is TGTGCCAGCAGGGGACAGATCTACGAGCAGTACTTC. Translated, it gives CASRGQIYEQYF.

Notes on this clone: The sample holds other DNA sequences that translate to the same CDR3. The chain employs TRBV30 and TRBJ2-2, with a possible D match to TRBD2 (6 bases). CDR3 length: 14 amino acids. Trimming removed 1 base at V and 0 bases at J, with 6 bases between. Per the germline V gene, CDR1 is GTSNPN and CDR2 is SVGIG (reference sequence). CDR3 region: CAWSGGANTGELFF. The CDR3 coding sequence is TGTGCCTGGAGTGGGGGGGCGAACACCGGGGAGCTGTTTTTT.

This clone appeared a few times. The V and J genes are TRBV5-1 and TRBJ2-1; 10 nucleotides align to TRBD2. Germline V gives CDR1 SGHRS, CDR2 YFSETQ. This CDR3 region has 17 residues. Trimming removed 5 bases from V and 3 bases from J; junction bases left unmatched: 11. The DNA for the CDR3 is TGCGCCAGCAGTTCTTTTGCAGCTAGCGGGAGCTACAATGAGCAGTTCTTC. Protein sequence: CASSSFAASGSYNEQFF.

This clone has just one count. J is TRBJ2-3 and V is TRBV7-7; D is unresolved. This CDR3 is 13 amino acids long. Germline V gene lookup returns CDR1 SSHAT and CDR2 FNYEAQ (reference sequence). CDR3 residues: CASCRGHADTQYF. The CDR3 nucleotides are TGTGCTAGCTGTCGAGGTCACGCAGATACGCAGTATTTT.

As to this clone: Distinct nucleotide sequences in the sample also encode this CDR3. The chain recombines TRBV27 with TRBJ2-7; a possible D gene is TRBD2 (5 bases). This CDR3 has 13 amino acids. V was clipped by 3 bases and J by 0 bases, with 6 bases between them. Germline lookup yields CDR1 MNHEY and CDR2 SMNVEV (reference sequence). Here the CDR3 DNA reads TGTGCCAGCAGTTTTCGGGGCTCCTACGAGCAGTACTTC. It translates to CASSFRGSYEQYF.

This clone was picked up one time. The chain uses TRBV30 and TRBJ1-1, with 8 positions matching TRBD1. CDR1 and CDR2 (germline): GTSNPN, SVGIG (reference sequence). The V and J ends lost 8 bases and 4 bases, in that order; junction bases with no gene match: 9. The CDR3 spans 13 residues. CDR3 coding DNA: TGTGCCCGAGCGACAGGGGCGGTCACTGAAGCTTTCTTT. Its translation is CARATGAVTEAFF.

This chain links TRBV7-8 with TRBJ2-2; D is unresolved. CDR3 length: 12 amino acids. Trimming took 4 bases from V and 7 from J, leaving 7 bases between them. Germline CDR1 reads SGHVS; CDR2 reads FQNEAQ. The CDR3 sequence is CASSSQVGELFF. In nucleotides, the CDR3 is TGTGCCAGCAGCTCCCAGGTCGGGGAGCTGTTTTTT.

Here the CDR3 DNA reads TGTGCCAGCAGCCAAGAAGAACTAGAAGGGTCCGGGGAGCTGTTTTTT. Translated: CASSQEELEGSGELFF. This chain uses TRBV4-2 with TRBJ2-2, with D possibly matching TRBD2 (5 bases). The CDR3 has 16 residues. Germline CDR1 and CDR2: LGHNA and YNFKEQ. Trimming shortened V by 0 bases and J by 6 bases, and 14 bases separated the two germline ends.

The chain has TRBV30 and TRBJ1-1; D is perhaps TRBD1 (5 bases). Germline CDR1 GTSNPN, CDR2 SVGIG (reference sequence). V was shortened by 0 bases and J by 3 bases, with 8 bases between the two germline ends. There are 13 residues in the CDR3. The CDR3 DNA reads as TGTGCCTGGAGTGTAGGCAGGGACACTGAAGCTTTCTTT. Its translation is CAWSVGRDTEAFF.

The rearrangement joins TRBV29-1 to TRBJ1-1; no clear D gene. Per the germline V gene, CDR1 is SQVTM and CDR2 is ANQGSEA. V shed 4 bases and J shed 7 bases, with 16 bases lying between them. The CDR3 has 13 amino acids. The CDR3 reads CSVALLEKGEAFF. CDR3 coding DNA: TGCAGCGTTGCGTTGTTGGAGAAAGGTGAAGCTTTCTTT.

V is TRBV19 and J is TRBJ1-5, with 9 bases lining up with TRBD1. V trimming: 6 bases; J trimming: 10 bases; junction bases outside the gene matches: 16. The CDR3 is 16 amino acids. CDR1 LNHDA and CDR2 SQIVND come from the germline V gene (reference sequence). The CDR3 region has the DNA TGTGCCAGTAGCACCGGGACAGGGACCACCCTGCGACCCCAGCATTTT. It specifies CASSTGTGTTLRPQHF. Filled out from reference TRBV19 and TRBJ1-5, the complete variable domain reads DGGITQSPKYLFRKEGQNVTLSCEQNLNHDAMYWYRQDPGQGLRLIYYSQIVNDFQKGDIAEGYSVSREKKESFPLTVTSAQKNPTAFYLCASSTGTGTTLRPQHFGDGTRLSIL.